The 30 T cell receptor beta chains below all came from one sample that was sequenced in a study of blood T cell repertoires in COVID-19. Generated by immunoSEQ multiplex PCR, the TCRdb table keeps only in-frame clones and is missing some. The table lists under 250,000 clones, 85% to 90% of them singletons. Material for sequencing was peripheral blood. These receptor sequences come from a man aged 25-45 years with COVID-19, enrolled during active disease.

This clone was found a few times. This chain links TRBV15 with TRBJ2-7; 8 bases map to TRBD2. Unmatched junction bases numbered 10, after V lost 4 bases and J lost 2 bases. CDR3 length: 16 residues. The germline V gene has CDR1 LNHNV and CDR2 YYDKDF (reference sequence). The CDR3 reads CATSTTLAGLAYEQYF. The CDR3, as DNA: TGTGCCACCAGCACCACCTTAGCGGGACTCGCCTACGAGCAGTACTTC.

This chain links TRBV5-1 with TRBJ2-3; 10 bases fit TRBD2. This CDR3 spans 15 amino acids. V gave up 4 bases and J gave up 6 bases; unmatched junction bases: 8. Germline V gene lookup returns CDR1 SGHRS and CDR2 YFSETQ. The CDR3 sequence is CASSAGLAGVDTQYF. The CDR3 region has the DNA TGCGCCAGCAGCGCGGGCCTAGCGGGGGTCGATACGCAGTATTTT.

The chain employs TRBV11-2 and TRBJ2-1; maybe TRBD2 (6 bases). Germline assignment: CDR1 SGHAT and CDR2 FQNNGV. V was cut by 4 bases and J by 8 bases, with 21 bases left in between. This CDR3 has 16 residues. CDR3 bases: TGTGCCAGCAGCTCCCCTGGTAGCGGCCCAGGCTATGAGCAGTTCTTC. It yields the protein CASSSPGSGPGYEQFF.

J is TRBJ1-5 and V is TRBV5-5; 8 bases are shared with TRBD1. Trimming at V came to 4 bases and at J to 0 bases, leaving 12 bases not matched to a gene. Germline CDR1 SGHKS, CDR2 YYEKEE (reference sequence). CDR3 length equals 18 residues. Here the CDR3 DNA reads TGTGCCAGCAGCCAGGGGGCCAGACAGGGAGGTAGCAATCAGCCCCAGCATTTT. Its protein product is CASSQGARQGGSNQPQHF. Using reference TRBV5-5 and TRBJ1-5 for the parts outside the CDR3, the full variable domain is DAGVTQSPTHLIKTRGQQVTLRCSPISGHKSVSWYQQVLGQGPQFIFQYYEKEERGRGNFPDRFSARQFPNYSSELNVNALLLGDSALYLCASSQGARQGGSNQPQHFGDGTRLSIL.

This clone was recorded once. CDR3 coding DNA: TGTGCCAGCAGCTTGTTTACAGGGTCTGGCTACACCTTC. The encoded protein is CASSLFTGSGYTF. V and J are TRBV5-6 and TRBJ1-2, with D tentatively TRBD1 (6 bases). CDR1 is SGHDT and CDR2 is YYEEEE in the germline V gene. Deletions cut 1 base from V and 7 bases from J, with 11 bases between. The CDR3 sequence is 13 residues long.

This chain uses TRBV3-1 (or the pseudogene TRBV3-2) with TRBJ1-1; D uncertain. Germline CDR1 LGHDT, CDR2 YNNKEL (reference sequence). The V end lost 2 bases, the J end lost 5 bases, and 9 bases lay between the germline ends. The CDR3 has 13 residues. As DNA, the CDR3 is TGTGCCAGCAGCCAATTGGGAGGAACTGAAGCTTTCTTT. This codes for CASSQLGGTEAFF.

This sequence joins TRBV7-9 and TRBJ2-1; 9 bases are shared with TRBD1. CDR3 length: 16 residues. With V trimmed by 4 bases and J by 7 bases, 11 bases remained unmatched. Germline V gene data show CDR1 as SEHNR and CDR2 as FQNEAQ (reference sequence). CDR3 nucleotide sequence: TGTGCCAGCAGCTCCCCCGGGACAGGGATCGAGAATGAGCAGTTCTTC. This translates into CASSSPGTGIENEQFF.

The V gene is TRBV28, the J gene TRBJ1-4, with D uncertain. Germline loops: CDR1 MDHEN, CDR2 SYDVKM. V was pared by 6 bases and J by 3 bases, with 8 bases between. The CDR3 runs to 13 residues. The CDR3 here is CASRSTANEKLFF. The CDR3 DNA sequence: TGTGCCAGCAGGTCCACAGCTAATGAAAAACTGTTTTTT.

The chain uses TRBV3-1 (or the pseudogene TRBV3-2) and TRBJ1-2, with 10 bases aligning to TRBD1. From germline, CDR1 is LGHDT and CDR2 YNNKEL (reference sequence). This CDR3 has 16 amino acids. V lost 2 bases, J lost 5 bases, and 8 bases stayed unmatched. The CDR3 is CASSQSGTGERYGYTF. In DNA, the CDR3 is TGTGCCAGCAGCCAATCAGGGACAGGGGAAAGATATGGCTACACCTTC.

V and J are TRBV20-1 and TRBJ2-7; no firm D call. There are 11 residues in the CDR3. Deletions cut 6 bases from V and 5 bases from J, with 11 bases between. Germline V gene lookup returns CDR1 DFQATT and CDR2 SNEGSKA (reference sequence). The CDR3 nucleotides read TGCAGTGCCGAGGCAGAAAACGAGCAGTACTTC. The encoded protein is CSAEAENEQYF.

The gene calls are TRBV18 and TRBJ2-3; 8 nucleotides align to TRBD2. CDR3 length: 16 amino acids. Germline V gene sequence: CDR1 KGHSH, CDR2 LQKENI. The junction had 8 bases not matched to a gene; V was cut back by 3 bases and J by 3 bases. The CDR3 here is CASSPGLAGRTDTQYF. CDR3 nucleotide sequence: TGTGCCAGCTCACCGGGGCTAGCGGGTAGGACAGATACGCAGTATTTT.

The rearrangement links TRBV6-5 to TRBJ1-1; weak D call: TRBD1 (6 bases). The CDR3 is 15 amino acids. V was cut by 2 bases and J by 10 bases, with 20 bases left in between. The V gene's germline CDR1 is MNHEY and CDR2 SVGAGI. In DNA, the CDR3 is TGTGCCAGCAGTTACACCCATAGCAGACAGGTGGGAGCTTTCTTT. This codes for CASSYTHSRQVGAFF.

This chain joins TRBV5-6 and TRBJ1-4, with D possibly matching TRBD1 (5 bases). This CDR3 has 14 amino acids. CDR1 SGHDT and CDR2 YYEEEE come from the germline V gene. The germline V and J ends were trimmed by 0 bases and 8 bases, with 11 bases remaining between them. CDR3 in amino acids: CASSLGQGSEKLFF. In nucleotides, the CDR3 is TGTGCCAGCAGCTTGGGTCAGGGAAGCGAAAAACTGTTTTTT.

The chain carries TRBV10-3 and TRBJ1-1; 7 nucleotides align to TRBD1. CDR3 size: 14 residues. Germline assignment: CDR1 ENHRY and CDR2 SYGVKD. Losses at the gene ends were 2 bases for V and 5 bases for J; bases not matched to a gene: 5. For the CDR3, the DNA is TGTGCCATCAGTGAGGGTAGACAGGGAACTGAAGCTTTCTTT. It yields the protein CAISEGRQGTEAFF.

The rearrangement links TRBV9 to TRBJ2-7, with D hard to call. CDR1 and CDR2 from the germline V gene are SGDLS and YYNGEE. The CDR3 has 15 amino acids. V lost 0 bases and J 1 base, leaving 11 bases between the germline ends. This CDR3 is CASSVGETPSYEQYF. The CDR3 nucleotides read TGTGCCAGCAGCGTAGGTGAGACTCCTTCCTACGAGCAGTACTTC.

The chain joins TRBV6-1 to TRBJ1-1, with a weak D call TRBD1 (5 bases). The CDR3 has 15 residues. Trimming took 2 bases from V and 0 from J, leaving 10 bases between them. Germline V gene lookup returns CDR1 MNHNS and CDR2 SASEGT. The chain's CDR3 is CASSELQGLNTEAFF. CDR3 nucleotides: TGTGCCAGCAGTGAACTTCAGGGCCTGAACACTGAAGCTTTCTTT.

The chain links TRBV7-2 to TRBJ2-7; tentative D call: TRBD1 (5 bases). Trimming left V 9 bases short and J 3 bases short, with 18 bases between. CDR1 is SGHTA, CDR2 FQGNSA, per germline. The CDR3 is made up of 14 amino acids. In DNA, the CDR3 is TGTGCCAGTAAGCAGGGCACGGAACTCTACGAGCAGTACTTC. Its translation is CASKQGTELYEQYF.

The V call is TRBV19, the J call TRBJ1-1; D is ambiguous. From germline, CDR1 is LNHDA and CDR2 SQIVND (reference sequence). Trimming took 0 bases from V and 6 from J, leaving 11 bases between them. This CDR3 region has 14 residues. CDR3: CASSIDPGRAEAFF. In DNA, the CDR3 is TGTGCCAGTAGTATAGATCCCGGGAGGGCTGAAGCTTTCTTT.

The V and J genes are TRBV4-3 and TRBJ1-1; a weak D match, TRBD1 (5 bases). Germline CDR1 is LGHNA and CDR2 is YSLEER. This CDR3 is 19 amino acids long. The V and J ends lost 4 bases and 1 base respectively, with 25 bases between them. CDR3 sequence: CASSLRWEFGGWENTEAFF. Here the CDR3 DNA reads TGCGCCAGCAGCCTAAGATGGGAATTCGGGGGGTGGGAGAACACTGAAGCTTTCTTT.

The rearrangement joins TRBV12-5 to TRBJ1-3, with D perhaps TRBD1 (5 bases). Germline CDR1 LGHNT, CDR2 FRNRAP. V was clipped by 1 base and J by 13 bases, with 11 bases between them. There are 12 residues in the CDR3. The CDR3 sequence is CASGLDGGEIYF. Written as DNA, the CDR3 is TGTGCTAGTGGTTTGGATGGGGGGGAGATATATTTT.

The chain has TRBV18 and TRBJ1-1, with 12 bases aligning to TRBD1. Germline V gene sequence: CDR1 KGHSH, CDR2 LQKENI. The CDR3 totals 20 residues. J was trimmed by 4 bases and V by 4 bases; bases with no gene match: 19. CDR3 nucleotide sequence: TGTGCCAGCTCACTAACCCTCCAATACCCGGGACAGGGGGCGTTCACTGAAGCTTTCTTT. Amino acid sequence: CASSLTLQYPGQGAFTEAFF.

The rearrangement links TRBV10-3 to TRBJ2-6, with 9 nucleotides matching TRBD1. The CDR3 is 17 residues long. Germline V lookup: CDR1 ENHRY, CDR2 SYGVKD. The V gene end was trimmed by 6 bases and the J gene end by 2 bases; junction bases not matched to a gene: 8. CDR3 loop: CAISPGQGNPGANVLTF. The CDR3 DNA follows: TGTGCCATCAGCCCGGGACAGGGAAACCCTGGGGCCAACGTCCTGACTTTC.

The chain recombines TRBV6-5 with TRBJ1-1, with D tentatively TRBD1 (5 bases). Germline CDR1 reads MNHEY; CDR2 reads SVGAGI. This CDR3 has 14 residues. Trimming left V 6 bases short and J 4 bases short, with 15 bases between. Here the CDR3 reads CASRIQPGPTEAFF. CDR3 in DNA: TGTGCCAGCAGGATTCAACCAGGGCCCACTGAAGCTTTCTTT.

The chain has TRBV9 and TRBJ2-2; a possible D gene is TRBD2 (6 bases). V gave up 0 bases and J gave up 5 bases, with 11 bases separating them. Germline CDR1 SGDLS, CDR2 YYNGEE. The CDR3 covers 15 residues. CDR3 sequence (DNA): TGTGCCAGCAGCGTAGCGGGACTGAGAACCGGGGAGCTGTTTTTT. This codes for CASSVAGLRTGELFF. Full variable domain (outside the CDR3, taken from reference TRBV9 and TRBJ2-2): DSGVTQTPKHLITATGQRVTLRCSPRSGDLSVYWYQQSLDQGLQFLIQYYNGEERAKGNILERFSAQQFPDLHSELNLSSLELGDSALYFCASSVAGLRTGELFFGEGSRLTVL.

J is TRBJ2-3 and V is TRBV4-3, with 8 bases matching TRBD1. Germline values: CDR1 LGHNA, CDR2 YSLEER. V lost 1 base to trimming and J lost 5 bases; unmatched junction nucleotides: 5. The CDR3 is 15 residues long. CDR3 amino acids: CASSQAQGAVDTQYF. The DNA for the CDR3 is TGCGCCAGCAGCCAAGCTCAGGGGGCCGTAGATACGCAGTATTTT.

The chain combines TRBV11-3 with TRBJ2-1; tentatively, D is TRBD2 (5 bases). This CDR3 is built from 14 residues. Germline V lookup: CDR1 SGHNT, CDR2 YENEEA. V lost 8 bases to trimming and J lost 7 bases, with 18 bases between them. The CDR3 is CASERSAEVNEQFF. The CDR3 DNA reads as TGTGCCAGCGAGAGGTCAGCGGAGGTGAATGAGCAGTTCTTC.

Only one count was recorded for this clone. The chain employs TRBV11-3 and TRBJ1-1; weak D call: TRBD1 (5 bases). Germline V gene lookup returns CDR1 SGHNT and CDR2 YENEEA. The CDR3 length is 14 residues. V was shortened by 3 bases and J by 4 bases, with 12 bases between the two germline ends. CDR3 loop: CASSFRAGSTEAFF. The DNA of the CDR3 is TGTGCCAGCAGCTTCAGGGCAGGGTCCACTGAAGCTTTCTTT.

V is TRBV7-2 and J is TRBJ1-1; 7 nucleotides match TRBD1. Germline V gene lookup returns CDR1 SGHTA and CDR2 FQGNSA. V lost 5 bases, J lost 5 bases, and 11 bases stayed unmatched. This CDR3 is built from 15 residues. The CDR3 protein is CASSLQGGLGTEAFF. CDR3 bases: TGTGCCAGCAGCCTCCAGGGGGGTTTAGGAACTGAAGCTTTCTTT.

The CDR3 spells CASSVPATNEKLFF. CDR3 in DNA: TGTGCCAGCAGTGTCCCAGCAACTAATGAAAAACTGTTTTTT. The V call is TRBV28, the J call TRBJ1-4; unclear D gene. Per germline, CDR1 MDHEN and CDR2 SYDVKM. The CDR3 is 14 amino acids. V was cut by 5 bases and J by 0 bases, with 7 bases left in between.

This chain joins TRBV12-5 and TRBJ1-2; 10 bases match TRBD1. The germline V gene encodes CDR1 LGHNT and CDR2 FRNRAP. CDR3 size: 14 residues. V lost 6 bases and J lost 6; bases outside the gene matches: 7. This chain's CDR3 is CASGPGTGEDGYTF. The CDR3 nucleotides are TGTGCTAGTGGACCCGGGACAGGGGAGGATGGCTACACCTTC. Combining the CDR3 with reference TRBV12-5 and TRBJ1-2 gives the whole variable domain DARVTQTPRHKVTEMGQEVTMRCQPILGHNTVFWYRQTMMQGLELLAYFRNRAPLDDSGMPKDRFSAEMPDATLATLKIQPSEPRDSAVYFCASGPGTGEDGYTFGSGTRLTVV.